This is a list of T cell receptor beta chains from one sample in a study of T cells in Graves' hyperthyroidism and ophthalmopathy. TCRdb reprocessed the multiplex PCR reads with MiXCR, giving one entry per CDR3 protein. Among almost 50,000 distinct CDR3 sequences listed, 45% to 65% were seen once. Input material: peripheral blood or thyroid tissue (not recorded which). Every receptor here comes from a man aged 18 to 29 with Graves' hyperthyroidism. The CDR3 runs from the conserved cysteine through the conserved F or W. D genes are given only for firm matches. Rows give clone size only sometimes, using once, few, many, or a class for an expanded clone.

J: TRBJ1-2; D: .; size: few; V: TRBV6-4; DNA: TGTGCCACCCAGACGTACAACTATGGCTACACCTTC; CDR3: CATQTYNYGYTF
J: TRBJ2-7; D: .; size: many; V: TRBV7-2; DNA: TGTGCCAGCAGCCCCCACTACGAGCAGTACTTC; CDR3: CASSPHYEQYF
J: TRBJ2-5; D: TRBD2; size: .; V: TRBV5-1; DNA: TGCGCCAGCAGCTCCGAGCGGGGGAGGTTGGCAGAGACCCAGTACTTC; CDR3: CASSSERGRLAETQYF
J: TRBJ2-7; D: .; size: many; V: TRBV9; DNA: TGTGCCAGCAGCGTAGGCCTTGGTGACGAGCAGTACTTC; CDR3: CASSVGLGDEQYF
J: TRBJ1-5; D: .; size: once; V: TRBV6-5; DNA: TGTGCTAGCAGTTACGACAGCGGCCATCAGCCCCAGCATTTT; CDR3: CASSYDSGHQPQHF
J: TRBJ2-5; D: .; size: .; V: TRBV7-4; DNA: TGTGCCAGCAGCTCGGACAAACAAGAGACCCAGTACTTC; CDR3: CASSSDKQETQYF
J: TRBJ1-2; D: .; size: many; V: TRBV27; DNA: TGTGCCAGCGATAAAGGGAGCACTAACTATGGCTACACCTTC; CDR3: CASDKGSTNYGYTF
J: TRBJ2-2; D: TRBD1; size: many; V: TRBV5-1; DNA: TGCGCCAGCAGCCCCCAGGGGGCTCAGGACACCGGGGAGCTGTTTTTT; CDR3: CASSPQGAQDTGELFF
J: TRBJ1-2; D: TRBD1; size: .; V: TRBV6-6; DNA: TGTGCCAGCAGCACCGGGACAGGGGGAAATGGCTACACCTTC; CDR3: CASSTGTGGNGYTF
J: TRBJ2-7; D: TRBD1; size: .; V: TRBV29-1; DNA: TGCAGCGTACGGGACAGGGGGCCCTACGAGCAGTACTTC; CDR3: CSVRDRGPYEQYF
J: TRBJ1-5; D: .; size: many; V: TRBV28; DNA: TGTGCCAGCAGCGCTCGTCGAGCCCTAAGAGATCAGCCCCAGCATTTT; CDR3: CASSARRALRDQPQHF
J: TRBJ1-1; D: .; size: .; V: TRBV20-1; DNA: TGCAGTGCTAGCCCTTTTCCGAACACTGAAGCTTTCTTT; CDR3: CSASPFPNTEAFF
J: TRBJ2-3; D: .; size: many; V: TRBV5-6; DNA: TGTGCCAGCAGCGTGTGGGATACGCAGTATTTT; CDR3: CASSVWDTQYF
J: TRBJ1-5; D: .; size: few; V: TRBV2; DNA: TGTGCCAGCAGTCCTCCTAATCAGCCCCAGCATTTT; CDR3: CASSPPNQPQHF
J: TRBJ2-7; D: .; size: .; V: TRBV7-9; DNA: TGTGCCAGCAGCTATAGCAGGGCCGACCAAACCTACGAGCAGTACTTC; CDR3: CASSYSRADQTYEQYF
J: TRBJ2-2; D: .; size: .; V: TRBV10-3; DNA: TGTGCCATCAAGGAAGGGCGTAACACCGGGGAGCTGTTTTTT; CDR3: CAIKEGRNTGELFF
J: TRBJ2-5; D: .; size: once; V: TRBV15; DNA: TGTGCCACCAGCGGAGGGGAGGACCAAGAGACCCAGTACTTC; CDR3: CATSGGEDQETQYF
J: TRBJ1-5; D: .; size: once; V: TRBV10-3; DNA: TGTGCCATCAGAAGAGATGGACAAGGATATCAGCCCCAGCATTTT; CDR3: CAIRRDGQGYQPQHF
J: TRBJ1-5; D: .; size: many; V: TRBV12-3/TRBV12-4; DNA: TGTGCCAGCAGAGGGACGTATGGCAATCAGCCCCAGCATTTT; CDR3: CASRGTYGNQPQHF
J: TRBJ1-4; D: .; size: .; V: TRBV7-9; DNA: TGTGTCAGCAGCTTAGCTGGACAGAACGAAAAACTGTTTTTT; CDR3: CVSSLAGQNEKLFF
J: TRBJ2-7; D: .; size: many; V: TRBV6-1; DNA: TGTGCCAGCACCATTTCGGCTAGCAGCTCCTACGAGCAGTACTTC; CDR3: CASTISASSSYEQYF
J: TRBJ2-2; D: .; size: many; V: TRBV7-2; DNA: TGTGCCAGCAGCTTACATTTAGCGAACACCGGGGAGCTGTTTTTT; CDR3: CASSLHLANTGELFF
J: TRBJ1-1; D: .; size: many; V: TRBV12-3/TRBV12-4; DNA: TGTGCCAGCACCCCCGACAAGGGTTCGAGACGGAACACTGAAGCTTTCTTT; CDR3: CASTPDKGSRRNTEAFF
J: TRBJ1-5; D: TRBD1; size: .; V: TRBV7-9; DNA: TGTGCCAGCAGCGTGGGACAGGGTAGTCAGCCCCAGCATTTT; CDR3: CASSVGQGSQPQHF
J: TRBJ2-3; D: .; size: many; V: TRBV9; DNA: TGTGCCAGCACCTCCCGGGGGGATACGCAGTATTTT; CDR3: CASTSRGDTQYF
J: TRBJ2-5; D: TRBD2; size: .; V: TRBV5-6; DNA: TGTGCCAGCAGCACCCCGGGGACTAGCGGGAGCCGACGGGAGACCCAGTACTTC; CDR3: CASSTPGTSGSRRETQYF
J: TRBJ1-2; D: .; size: few; V: TRBV28; DNA: TGTGCCAGCAGTGCAACATTATCGACAGGACCGGGGAGATATGGCTACACCTTC; CDR3: CASSATLSTGPGRYGYTF
J: TRBJ1-5; D: .; size: .; V: TRBV25-1; DNA: TGTGCCAGCAGTGATCATGTCCTAGGGGGGCCCCAGCATTTT; CDR3: CASSDHVLGGPQHF
J: TRBJ2-7; D: TRBD2; size: many; V: TRBV10-3; DNA: TGTGCCATCAGTGAGTCGAGGAGAATATCGCGGGAGTCCTACGAGCAGTACTTC; CDR3: CAISESRRISRESYEQYF
J: TRBJ1-2; D: .; size: .; V: TRBV7-2; DNA: TGTGCCAGCAGCCGGGGCGGGCCCTCCACTGGCTACACCTTC; CDR3: CASSRGGPSTGYTF
J: TRBJ2-5; D: .; size: many; V: TRBV27; DNA: TGTGCCAGCAGTTTTGGGCCTTTTGAAGAGACCCAGTACTTC; CDR3: CASSFGPFEETQYF
J: TRBJ2-5; D: .; size: .; V: TRBV10-1; DNA: TGCGCCAGCAGTGAGGGGGGGAAAGAGACCCAGTACTTC; CDR3: CASSEGGKETQYF
J: TRBJ1-3; D: .; size: .; V: TRBV7-9; DNA: TGTGCCAGCCAATTCACTGGAAACACCATATATTTT; CDR3: CASQFTGNTIYF
J: TRBJ1-2; D: TRBD1; size: many; V: TRBV6-2/TRBV6-3; DNA: TGTGCCAGCAGTTACGGCCCCGGGACAGCATCTAACTATGGCTACACCTTC; CDR3: CASSYGPGTASNYGYTF
J: TRBJ2-7; D: .; size: many; V: TRBV5-1; DNA: TGCGCCAGCAGCTTGGAGCGCTACGAGCAGTACTTC; CDR3: CASSLERYEQYF
J: TRBJ1-5; D: TRBD1; size: many; V: TRBV7-2; DNA: TGTGCCAGCAGCATATCCGGACAGGGCAGCAATCAGCCCCAGCATTTT; CDR3: CASSISGQGSNQPQHF
J: TRBJ1-3; D: .; size: many; V: TRBV10-3; DNA: TGTGCCATCAGTGAGTCCATGATCTCTGGAAACACCATATATTTT; CDR3: CAISESMISGNTIYF
J: TRBJ1-1; D: .; size: .; V: TRBV9; DNA: TGTGCCAGCACCCCCGGGACGGTGAACACTGAAGCTTTCTTT; CDR3: CASTPGTVNTEAFF
J: TRBJ1-4; D: .; size: .; V: TRBV25-1; DNA: TGTGCCAGCAGTTACTCATCGGCAACTAATGAAAAACTGTTTTTT; CDR3: CASSYSSATNEKLFF
J: TRBJ2-5; D: .; size: once; V: TRBV5-1; DNA: TGCGCCAGCAGCCGACAACAAGAGACCCAGTACTTC; CDR3: CASSRQQETQYF
J: TRBJ2-7; D: TRBD1; size: many; V: TRBV6-6; DNA: TGTGCCAGCCGTTCTTGGGGACAGGGTTTCCACGAGCAGTACTTC; CDR3: CASRSWGQGFHEQYF
J: TRBJ1-5; D: TRBD1; size: .; V: TRBV9; DNA: TGTGCCAGCAGCGCCCAGGGGGGTCAGCCCCAGCATTTT; CDR3: CASSAQGGQPQHF
J: TRBJ1-6; D: .; size: .; V: TRBV7-3; DNA: TGTGCCAGCAGCCTTGGCGGGAGGGGATCACCCCTCCACTTT; CDR3: CASSLGGRGSPLHF
J: TRBJ2-7; D: TRBD2; size: .; V: TRBV20-1; DNA: TGCAGTGCCACTAGCGGCCTCCCCTACGAGCAGTACTTC; CDR3: CSATSGLPYEQYF
J: TRBJ1-5; D: TRBD1; size: .; V: TRBV2; DNA: TGTGCCAGCAGTGAAGAGGGGACAGGCGCAAGACCCAATCAGCCCCAGCATTTT; CDR3: CASSEEGTGARPNQPQHF
J: TRBJ1-5; D: TRBD1; size: .; V: TRBV5-1; DNA: TGCGCCAGCAGCCCAGGGACAGGGACTAATCAGCCCCAGCATTTT; CDR3: CASSPGTGTNQPQHF
J: TRBJ1-5; D: TRBD1; size: many; V: TRBV5-5; DNA: TGTGCCAGCAGCTTGTTGTTCGTTCAGGGGGTCGGCAATCAGCCCCAGCATTTT; CDR3: CASSLLFVQGVGNQPQHF
J: TRBJ2-7; D: .; size: many; V: TRBV10-3; DNA: TGTGCCATCAGTGAGAAGATCTTCTACGAGCAGTACTTC; CDR3: CAISEKIFYEQYF
J: TRBJ1-5; D: .; size: many; V: TRBV20-1; DNA: TGCAGTGCTAGGGACACCGTTAGCAATCAGCCCCAGCATTTT; CDR3: CSARDTVSNQPQHF
J: TRBJ1-2; D: TRBD1; size: .; V: TRBV5-1; DNA: TGCGCCAGCAGCCCTGGGACAGGGCACTATGGCTACACCTTC; CDR3: CASSPGTGHYGYTF
J: TRBJ1-2; D: TRBD1; size: .; V: TRBV20-1; DNA: TGCAGTGCCCCACGGGAGGGACAGGGTTATGGCTACACCTTC; CDR3: CSAPREGQGYGYTF
J: TRBJ2-7; D: TRBD2; size: .; V: TRBV29-1; DNA: TGCAGCGTGAGGCCCGGGACTAGCGGGAGCCTCCACGAGCAGTACTTC; CDR3: CSVRPGTSGSLHEQYF
J: TRBJ1-4; D: .; size: .; V: TRBV29-1; DNA: TGCAGCGTCGAGACAGCAGCGAGTGAAAAACTGTTTTTT; CDR3: CSVETAASEKLFF